Only a few counts were recorded for the clone carrying this T cell receptor beta chain. Its target is unknown. The entry originates in a study of blood T cells in healthy people across ages. Whole-study results and caveats: Leaving the PBMCs unsorted stopped any conclusive comparison of naive versus antigen-experienced cells.

Between the trimmed V and J ends, which lost 7 bases and 2 bases, there was a span of 12 bases. The CDR3 consists of 12 residues. Germline assignment: CDR1 SQVTM and CDR2 ANQGSEA. It was with a sample-barcoded 5' primer and a J-beta primer mix that a second PCR of about 6 to 12 cycles was run. TCRdb used MiXCR to reprocess the 5' RACE reads, holding one entry per CDR3 protein. The sample includes about 1,800,000 distinct CDR3 sequences, 25% to 30% of them seen just once. The specimen was blood. This TCR was sampled from a woman in her 30s in good health. The genes are TRBV29-1 and TRBJ2-7; a weak D match, TRBD2 (6 bases). The CDR3 is CSAGSGAYEQYF. The CDR3 region has the DNA TGCAGCGCAGGATCGGGAGCCTACGAGCAGTACTTC.